This T cell receptor beta chain is drawn from a study of shared clonotypes between healthy human individuals. Study-wide results and limits: The study sampled only blood, and tissue repertoires likely differ.

Of note for this clone: Its antigen is undetermined.

This CDR3 has 13 residues. Germline CDR1 is GTSNPN and CDR2 is SVGIG (reference sequence). Trimming left V 1 base short and J 4 bases short, with 10 bases between. Assay: immunoSEQ multiplex PCR; the TCRdb copy retains only in-frame clones and omits some. The sample lists roughly 490,000 clones; 79% were seen once. There were no recent acute infections or vaccinations among the donors, who were healthy HIV-negative adults. The clonotype originates from a woman aged 40 to 50 in good health. Some clones in this sample may be carry-over from other donors' samples. The sample consisted of PBMCs. The chain couples TRBV30 to TRBJ1-2; D gene uncertain. CDR3 residues: CAWSGISLYGYTF. As DNA, the CDR3 is TGTGCCTGGAGTGGGATTTCCCTCTATGGCTACACCTTC.